Below, 5 T cell receptor beta chains from the same sample are listed, as sequenced in a study of blood T cell repertoires in COVID-19. The method was immunoSEQ multiplex PCR; TCRdb's version includes in-frame clones alone and lacks a portion of them. The repertoire holds 95,000 to 110,000 clones, under 90% seen once, with 10% to 15% in the top ten. The sample was peripheral blood. The receptors shown here come from a human donor in a cohort sampled during active or convalescent COVID-19.

The V and J genes are TRBV19 and TRBJ1-1; D is possibly TRBD1 (5 bases). Deletions cut 3 bases from V and 3 bases from J, with 8 bases between. The CDR3 extends over 13 amino acids. From germline, CDR1 is LNHDA and CDR2 SQIVND (reference sequence). The CDR3 protein is CASSIRVDTEAFF. In DNA, the CDR3 is TGTGCCAGTAGTATCAGGGTGGACACTGAAGCTTTCTTT.

This chain uses TRBV3-1 (or the pseudogene TRBV3-2) with TRBJ1-1, with D possibly TRBD1 on 6 matching bases. The germline V gene encodes CDR1 LGHDT and CDR2 YNNKEL (reference sequence). The CDR3 contains 15 residues. Trimming shortened V by 0 bases and J by 4 bases, and 12 bases separated the two germline ends. CDR3 residues: CASSQESQGRTEAFF. The CDR3 coding sequence is TGTGCCAGCAGCCAAGAATCGCAGGGGCGCACTGAAGCTTTCTTT.

The gene calls are TRBV12-3 or TRBV12-4 and TRBJ1-5; D remains unclear. CDR3 size: 13 residues. The V and J ends lost 3 bases and 6 bases respectively, with 9 bases between them. The CDR3 loop reads CASSLLTGQPQHF. Here the CDR3 DNA reads TGTGCCAGCAGTTTGTTGACGGGTCAGCCCCAGCATTTT.

This chain links TRBV7-9 with TRBJ2-7; D gene unclear. The germline gives CDR1 SEHNR, CDR2 FQNEAQ (reference sequence). V was shortened by 1 base and J by 2 bases, with 6 bases between the two germline ends. The CDR3 covers 13 residues. This CDR3 reads CASSLDPAYEQYF. CDR3 coding DNA: TGTGCCAGCAGCTTAGACCCAGCCTACGAGCAGTACTTC. The variable domain in full, completed from reference TRBV7-9 and TRBJ2-7, reads DTGVSQNPRHKITKRGQNVTFRCDPISEHNRLYWYRQTLGQGPEFLTYFQNEAQLEKSRLLSDRFSAERPKGSFSTLEIQRTEQGDSAMYLCASSLDPAYEQYFGPGTRLTVT.

This chain links TRBV6-8 with TRBJ1-4; unclear D gene. The germline V gene has CDR1 MNHGY and CDR2 SAAAGT. The CDR3 has 12 amino acids. Trimming shortened V by 11 bases and J by 3 bases, and 10 bases separated the two germline ends. The CDR3 sequence is CAGATANEKLFF. The CDR3 region has the DNA TGTGCCGGTGCCACGGCTAATGAAAAACTGTTTTTT.